Each of the 6 T cell receptor beta chains below was sequenced from the same sample in a study of blood T cell repertoires in COVID-19. TCRdb's copy holds only in-frame clones and misses some; the assay was immunoSEQ multiplex PCR. The table includes 80,000 or so clones, roughly 80% detected once. The sequenced sample consisted of peripheral blood. All receptors derive from a woman between 65 and 79 years old with acute or convalescent COVID-19.

This sequence joins TRBV5-1 and TRBJ2-4, with 8 bases that match TRBD2. The J segment lost 8 bases and the V segment lost 2 bases, leaving 6 bases of the junction unmatched. The CDR3 extends over 14 amino acids. The V gene's germline CDR1 is SGHRS and CDR2 YFSETQ. The CDR3, as DNA: TGCGCCAGCAGCTTAGTCGCCGGGAGGGACATTCAGTACTTC. Amino acids: CASSLVAGRDIQYF.

The genes are TRBV6-5 and TRBJ2-3, with TRBD2 identical over 9 bases. Germline V CDR1 and CDR2: MNHEY, SVGAGI. This CDR3 spans 16 amino acids. V shed 2 bases, J shed 2 bases, and the junction held 5 bases outside the gene matches. The CDR3, as DNA: TGTGCCAGCAGTTACCTAGCGGGGTTTCACACAGATACGCAGTATTTT. Protein sequence: CASSYLAGFHTDTQYF.

The rearrangement uses TRBV5-1 and TRBJ1-2; 12 positions match TRBD1. The trim removed 4 bases at V and 6 bases at J, leaving 4 bases unmatched. This CDR3 spans 14 amino acids. CDR1 is SGHRS and CDR2 is YFSETQ in the germline V gene. The CDR3 loop reads CASSRGDRGHGYTF. DNA for the CDR3: TGCGCCAGCAGCCGAGGGGACAGGGGGCATGGCTACACCTTC.

The genes are TRBV10-2 and TRBJ2-7, with TRBD2 matching 7 bases. This CDR3 has 17 residues. Germline trimming cut 2 bases from V and 8 bases from J; bases unmatched to any gene: 18. Germline values: CDR1 WSHSY, CDR2 SAAADI. CDR3 amino acids: CASSERVRLSGWYKQYF. As DNA, the CDR3 is TGCGCCAGCAGTGAGAGGGTGCGACTTAGCGGGTGGTACAAGCAGTACTTC.

The chain uses TRBV6-1 and TRBJ2-2, with TRBD2 identical over 14 bases. CDR1 is MNHNS and CDR2 is SASEGT in the germline V gene. V gave up 3 bases and J gave up 4 bases; unmatched junction bases: 4. This CDR3 is 17 amino acids long. The CDR3: CASSETSGRAGTGELFF. Written as DNA, the CDR3 is TGTGCCAGCAGTGAGACTAGCGGGAGGGCCGGCACCGGGGAGCTGTTTTTT.

The table lists this clone with many counts. This chain links TRBV5-5 with TRBJ2-2; 7 nucleotides match TRBD2. Germline V gives CDR1 SGHKS, CDR2 YYEKEE (reference sequence). This CDR3 has 16 amino acids. The junction had 8 bases not matched to a gene; V was cut back by 4 bases and J by 2 bases. CDR3 DNA sequence: TGTGCCAGCAGCCGCTTAGGACTAGTAAACACCGGGGAGCTGTTTTTT. It is translated as CASSRLGLVNTGELFF.